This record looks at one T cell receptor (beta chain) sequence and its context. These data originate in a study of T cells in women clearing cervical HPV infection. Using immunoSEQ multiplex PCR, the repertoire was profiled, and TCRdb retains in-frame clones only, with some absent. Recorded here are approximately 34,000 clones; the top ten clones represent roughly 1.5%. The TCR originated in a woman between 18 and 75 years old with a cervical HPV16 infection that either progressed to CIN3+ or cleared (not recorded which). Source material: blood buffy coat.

The CDR3 region is CASSQDRTGGGYTF. CDR3 bases read: TGTGCCAGCAGCCAAGATAGAACAGGGGGAGGC. The chain joins TRBV4-2 to TRBJ1-2; 8 bases are a match to TRBD1. Sequencing ends 3 residues short of the CDR3 end; the germline J gene provides the rest. Germline CDR1 reads LGHNA; CDR2 reads YNFKEQ. The CDR3 runs 14 residues.